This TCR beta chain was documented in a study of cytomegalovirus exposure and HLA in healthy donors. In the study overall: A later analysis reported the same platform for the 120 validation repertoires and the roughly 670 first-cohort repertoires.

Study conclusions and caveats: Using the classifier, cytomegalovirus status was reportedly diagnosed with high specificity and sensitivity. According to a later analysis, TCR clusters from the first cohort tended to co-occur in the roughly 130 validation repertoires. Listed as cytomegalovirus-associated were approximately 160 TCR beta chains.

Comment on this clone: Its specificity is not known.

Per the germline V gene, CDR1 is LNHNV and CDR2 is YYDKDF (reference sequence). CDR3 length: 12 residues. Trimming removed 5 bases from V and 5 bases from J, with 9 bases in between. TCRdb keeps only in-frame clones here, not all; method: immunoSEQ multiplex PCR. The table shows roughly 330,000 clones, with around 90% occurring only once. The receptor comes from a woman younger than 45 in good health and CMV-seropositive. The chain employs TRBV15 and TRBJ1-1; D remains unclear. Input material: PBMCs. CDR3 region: CATSGVGTEAFF. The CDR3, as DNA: TGTGCCACCAGCGGGGTAGGGACTGAAGCTTTCTTT.